Following are 7 T cell receptor beta chains from one sample sequenced in a study of T-cell reconstitution after alpha-beta-depleted transplantation in children. Unique molecular identifiers were incorporated when the TCRbeta library was constructed. TCRdb re-called the PCR reads with MiXCR, one entry per CDR3 protein. The table includes around 370,000 distinct CDR3 sequences, under 13% detected once. The input for sequencing was PBMCs from the stem cell graft donor, taken from the stem cell graft. The receptors come from a human donor who donated a stem cell graft to a child with acute lymphoblastic leukemia.

This chain connects TRBV28 to TRBJ2-5; the D gene is possibly TRBD2 (6 bases). The V gene's germline CDR1 is MDHEN and CDR2 SYDVKM. The V end was cut by 3 bases, the J end by 4 bases, with 12 bases between. CDR3 length equals 14 residues. The DNA for the CDR3 is TGTGCCAGCAGTTTTAGCGGCGCGGGAGAGACCCAGTACTTC. As protein: CASSFSGAGETQYF. Drawing the rest from reference TRBV28 and TRBJ2-5, the complete variable domain is DVKVTQSSRYLVKRTGEKVFLECVQDMDHENMFWYRQDPGLGLRLIYFSYDVKMKEKGDIPEGYSVSREKKERFSLILESASTNQTSMYLCASSFSGAGETQYFGPGTRLLVL.

The J gene is TRBJ2-7, the V gene TRBV5-1; 9 nucleotides match TRBD1. In germline, CDR1 is SGHRS, CDR2 YFSETQ. V was pared by 2 bases and J by 5 bases, with 5 bases of the junction left unmatched. The CDR3 sequence is 14 residues long. DNA for the CDR3: TGCGCCAGCAGCTTTGGGACAGGGAATCACGAGCAGTACTTC. It is translated as CASSFGTGNHEQYF.

Remarks on this clonotype: A much larger clone differs by one base, so this may be a read error. This chain connects TRBV20-1 to TRBJ2-3, with 10 bases identical to TRBD2. Germline V gene lookup returns CDR1 DFQATT and CDR2 SNEGSKA (reference sequence). The CDR3 is 19 amino acids. CDR3 sequence (DNA): TGCAGTGCCCGGATCAACAAGTTAACCGGGACTAGCGACACAGATACGCATTATTTT. Amino acid sequence: CSARINKLTGTSDTDTHYF.

In DNA, the CDR3 is TGTGCCACCAGCAGAGAGAGGAGCGGGAGTTCCTACGAGCAGTACTTC. This sequence encodes CATSRERSGSSYEQYF. The rearrangement joins TRBV15 to TRBJ2-7; 8 nucleotides align to TRBD2. J lost 1 base, V lost 0 bases, and 5 bases had no gene match. The germline gives CDR1 LNHNV, CDR2 YYDKDF (reference sequence). The CDR3 runs to 16 residues. Full variable domain (rest looked up from reference TRBV15 and TRBJ2-7): DAMVIQNPRYQVTQFGKPVTLSCSQTLNHNVMYWYQQKSSQAPKLLFHYYDKDFNNEADTPDNFQSRRPNTSFCFLDIRSPGLGDTAMYLCATSRERSGSSYEQYFGPGTRLTVT.

The sample holds a few counts of this clonotype. The chain combines TRBV9 with TRBJ2-3; D gene ambiguous. The CDR3 runs 18 residues. V shed 0 bases and J shed 0 bases, with 17 bases lying between them. Germline V gene data show CDR1 as SGDLS and CDR2 as YYNGEE. The DNA for the CDR3 is TGTGCCAGCAGCGTAGAAAAGGGCCCAATAACCAGCACAGATACGCAGTATTTT. Translating gives CASSVEKGPITSTDTQYF.

This clonotype was detected many times. The chain carries TRBV4-2 and TRBJ2-1; D gene unclear. CDR3 size: 15 residues. Germline assignment: CDR1 LGHNA and CDR2 YNFKEQ. V lost 2 bases, J lost 0 bases, and 8 bases lay in between. The DNA of the CDR3 is TGTGCCAGCAGCCAACTCTTAAACTCCTACAATGAGCAGTTCTTC. This gives the protein CASSQLLNSYNEQFF.

This clonotype was counted a few times. The V call is TRBV12-3 or TRBV12-4, the J call TRBJ1-5, with a tentative D call TRBD1 (5 bases). The CDR3 is 14 amino acids. Trimming left V 6 bases short and J 3 bases short, with 12 bases between. The CDR3 protein is CASRPGRFNQPQHF. In DNA form, the CDR3 reads TGTGCCAGCAGGCCGGGACGGTTCAATCAGCCCCAGCATTTT.